Listed below are T cell receptor beta chains from one sample, sequenced in a study of T-cell reconstitution after alpha-beta-depleted transplantation in children. Each CDR3 protein is one row after TCRdb ran MiXCR on the PCR reads. The repertoire consists of approximately 500,000 distinct CDR3 sequences, with over 25% occurring once and the leading ten covering around 36%. Sample: PBMCs, taken before TCRalphabeta/CD19-depleted stem cell transplant. All receptors come from a boy less than two years old with Wiskott-Aldrich syndrome, due to receive a stem cell transplant. The CDR3 runs from the conserved cysteine through the conserved F or W. The D gene is left open where the match is weak. Where a row states a size, it is once, few, many or the class of an expanded clone; other rows omit it.

cdr3_nt cdr3_aa clone_size d_call j_call v_call cdr3_length
TGTGCCAGCAGTGAAGAACGGGACAGATCCTACAATGAGCAGTTCTTC CASSEERDRSYNEQFF NA TRBD1 TRBJ2-1 TRBV6-1 16
TGTGCCAGCAGTGATCCGGGACAGGGGGTTTACGAGCAGTACTTC CASSDPGQGVYEQYF once TRBD1 TRBJ2-7 TRBV25-1 15
TGTGCCAGCAGTGGGGAGTCAGGGGAGAGCAATGAGCAGTTCTTC CASSGESGESNEQFF few NA TRBJ2-1 TRBV2 15
TGTGCCAGCAGCTTAGATGGTCCCAGGACCCGTGAGCAGTTCTTC CASSLDGPRTREQFF NA NA TRBJ2-1 TRBV7-9 15
TGTGCCACCAGCAGAGATTGGGGACTCTCCTACAATGAGCAGTTCTTC CATSRDWGLSYNEQFF few NA TRBJ2-1 TRBV15 16
TGTGCCAGCAGCCCGTTTCAGAGAGGGGTGAGTTACAATGAGCAGTTCTTC CASSPFQRGVSYNEQFF NA NA TRBJ2-1 TRBV5-8 17
TGTGCCAGCAGTCGGGACAGGGGGGCCTACGAGCAGTACTTC CASSRDRGAYEQYF NA TRBD1 TRBJ2-7 TRBV28 14
TGTGCCAGCAGCCAGACCCTTGGTATGGGGCCGTATGGCTACACCTTC CASSQTLGMGPYGYTF NA NA TRBJ1-2 TRBV7-9 16
TGTGCCAGCAGGGAGACAGGGCGCGAGCAGTACTTC CASRETGREQYF NA TRBD1 TRBJ2-7 TRBV28 12
TGCGCCAGCAGGACGCCGGGAAAAGTTTCCGAGCAGTACTTC CASRTPGKVSEQYF NA NA TRBJ2-7 TRBV5-1 14
TGCAGTGCCAGACAGGGCAGGGCAGAGACCCAGTACTTC CSARQGRAETQYF few TRBD1 TRBJ2-5 TRBV20-1 13
TGTGCCAGCAGCGGGCCTTCAGGGTCCCCTGGAGAAGAGCAGTACTTC CASSGPSGSPGEEQYF NA NA TRBJ2-7 TRBV28 16
TGTGCCAGCAGCCAAAGTTTGGGACGGGAGCAGTACTTC CASSQSLGREQYF NA NA TRBJ2-7 TRBV3-1 13
TGTGCCACCAGTGATTTAGGGACAGGGTGGGATGAGCAGTTCTTC CATSDLGTGWDEQFF NA TRBD1 TRBJ2-1 TRBV24-1 15
TGTGCCAGCAGACGACCCGGGACTAGCACCAATGAGCAGTTCTTC CASRRPGTSTNEQFF NA TRBD2 TRBJ2-1 TRBV27 15
TGCAGTGCTGACAGGGGGGGCGGCAATCAGCCCCAGCATTTT CSADRGGGNQPQHF few TRBD1 TRBJ1-5 TRBV20-1 14
TGTGCCACCAGTGATTTCAAAGGGACCAAGTACTTC CATSDFKGTKYF NA NA TRBJ2-7 TRBV24-1 12
TGCAGCGTTGTAATTGAGACCCACAATGAGCAGTTCTTC CSVVIETHNEQFF NA NA TRBJ2-1 TRBV29-1 13
TGTGCCAGCAGTCTCGGGACTAGCGGGAGGGCCATCCAGTACTTC CASSLGTSGRAIQYF few TRBD2 TRBJ2-5 TRBV12-3/TRBV12-4 15
TGTGCCACCAGTGAGAGGGTGAGCAATCAGCCCCAGCATTTT CATSERVSNQPQHF NA NA TRBJ1-5 TRBV24-1 14
TGTGCCAGCAGCTTAGGTGCGTGGGGACTGGAGACCCAGTACTTC CASSLGAWGLETQYF few NA TRBJ2-5 TRBV11-2 15
TGTGCCAGCAGCTTGGGGCGGGAGGGCCATACGCAGTATTTT CASSLGREGHTQYF NA TRBD2 TRBJ2-3 TRBV7-2 14
TGTGCCAGCAGTCCGGGGACAGGGCCCTACAATGAGCAGTTCTTC CASSPGTGPYNEQFF NA TRBD1 TRBJ2-1 TRBV12-3/TRBV12-4 15
TGTGCCATCAGTGACCAGGCAGGGGGCGGCTTACAGGGTATCTACGAGCAGTACTTC CAISDQAGGGLQGIYEQYF NA TRBD1 TRBJ2-7 TRBV10-3 19
TGTGCCAGCAGTCGGACCGGGGTGGCTTCGCATTCACCCCTCCACTTT CASSRTGVASHSPLHF few NA TRBJ1-6 TRBV6-1 16
TGTGCCAGCCGCCATAGCGCAGGAGGGAACACTGAAGCTTTCTTT CASRHSAGGNTEAFF few NA TRBJ1-1 TRBV6-1 15
TGCGCCAGCAGCTTTAGGGCGGGAGAGGACAATGAGCAGTTCTTC CASSFRAGEDNEQFF NA TRBD2 TRBJ2-1 TRBV5-1 15
TGCAGTGCTAGAGATCACAGGGGGCGGGGTGAAGCTTTCTTT CSARDHRGRGEAFF NA TRBD1 TRBJ1-1 TRBV20-1 14
TGTGCCAGCAGCCAAGCGGCAGGGCTAGCGGGCACTGAAGCTTTCTTT CASSQAAGLAGTEAFF many NA TRBJ1-1 TRBV3-1 16
TGCAGTGCTCCCAGAGAGACCTACTATGGCTACACCTTC CSAPRETYYGYTF once NA TRBJ1-2 TRBV20-1 13
TGTGCCAGCAGCTGGAGATACCCCTACAATGAGCAGTTCTTC CASSWRYPYNEQFF NA NA TRBJ2-1 TRBV7-9 14
TGCGCCAGCAGCTTACCGGGCGGACAGGGGTCAGGCGAGCAGTACTTC CASSLPGGQGSGEQYF NA TRBD1 TRBJ2-7 TRBV5-1 16
TGTGCCATCAGTGAGTCAGGGGCGGGAGTAGGGGGTCGCGATGAGCAGTTCTTC CAISESGAGVGGRDEQFF NA NA TRBJ2-1 TRBV10-3 18
TGCGCCAGCAGCTCAGACAATGAGCAGTTCTTC CASSSDNEQFF many NA TRBJ2-1 TRBV5-1 11
TGTGCCAGCATGAGGCTAGCGGGAGTAAACGAGCAGTACTTC CASMRLAGVNEQYF NA TRBD2 TRBJ2-7 TRBV6-1 14
TGTGCCAGCAGCTTAAATATTGGGGGGCCCCTCTACAATGAGCAGTTCTTC CASSLNIGGPLYNEQFF few NA TRBJ2-1 TRBV7-2 17
TGTGCCATCAGTGACAAGCGCGGGGGCTTCTCCTACGAGCAGTACTTC CAISDKRGGFSYEQYF NA NA TRBJ2-7 TRBV10-3 16
TGTGCCAGCAGCGTAACAGGGGTGGGCAATCAGCCCCAGCATTTT CASSVTGVGNQPQHF few TRBD1 TRBJ1-5 TRBV12-3/TRBV12-4 15
TGCAGCGTTGAATCCAGGGCGGCAGATACGCAGTATTTT CSVESRAADTQYF NA NA TRBJ2-3 TRBV29-1 13
TGTGCCACCAGTGATCCGGCTGCAAACACAGATACGCAGTATTTT CATSDPAANTDTQYF NA NA TRBJ2-3 TRBV24-1 15
TGTGCCAGCAGTCGCCACAGGGGGGATCAGCCCCAGCATTTT CASSRHRGDQPQHF NA TRBD1 TRBJ1-5 TRBV12-3/TRBV12-4 14
TGTGCCAGCAGCCCACTCAAAGCGGGAGGGGAGACAGATACGCAGTATTTT CASSPLKAGGETDTQYF NA TRBD2 TRBJ2-3 TRBV4-2 17
TGCAGTGCGGACCCCAGGGCTGGGACCCAGTACTTC CSADPRAGTQYF NA NA TRBJ2-5 TRBV20-1 12
TGCAGTGCTAGAGACTCCGGGACTAGCGGGAGGGCTGCGCAGTATTTT CSARDSGTSGRAAQYF few TRBD2 TRBJ2-3 TRBV20-1 16
TGTGCCACCAGTGAACCCGGACGGTATGGCTACACCTTC CATSEPGRYGYTF few NA TRBJ1-2 TRBV24-1 13
TGTGCCAGCACAACCGCCGGGACAGGGGGAATCGACACCGGGGAGCTGTTTTTT CASTTAGTGGIDTGELFF NA TRBD1 TRBJ2-2 TRBV13 18
TGCGCCAGCAGCCAAGTCCCCGACAATGAGCAGTTCTTC CASSQVPDNEQFF NA NA TRBJ2-1 TRBV4-1 13
TGCGCCAGCAGTCGGTTCCTAAACACCGGGGAGCTGTTTTTT CASSRFLNTGELFF few NA TRBJ2-2 TRBV5-1 14
TGTGCCAGCAGCCACCCGGACAGCAAAAGCAATCAGCCCCAGCATTTT CASSHPDSKSNQPQHF few NA TRBJ1-5 TRBV6-2/TRBV6-3 16
TGCGCCAGCCGTGAGGGGCGCGGGACAGGGGGACCGTTCTATGGCTACACCTTC CASREGRGTGGPFYGYTF few TRBD1 TRBJ1-2 TRBV5-1 18
TGCGCCAGCAGGGACATGACTAGCGCCTCCTACGAGCAGTACTTC CASRDMTSASYEQYF few TRBD2 TRBJ2-7 TRBV5-1 15
TGCGCCAGCAGCTCGGGCGGTGGCGATGAGCAGTTCTTC CASSSGGGDEQFF NA NA TRBJ2-1 TRBV5-1 13
TGTGCCAGCAGCTTGAGGTTTAGCGGCTCTCGGGATACGCAGTATTTT CASSLRFSGSRDTQYF NA NA TRBJ2-3 TRBV11-2 16
TGTGCCACCAGTGATTTGCAAGGCAGCTACGAGCAGTACTTC CATSDLQGSYEQYF NA NA TRBJ2-7 TRBV24-1 14